This T cell receptor beta chain derives from a study of blood T cells in healthy people across ages. Study background: About one barcoded beta molecule per two T cells came from capture by template switching.

A second PCR of about 6 to 12 cycles used a sample-barcoded 5' primer and a J-beta primer mix. Every cDNA molecule bore a tag from a template-switch adaptor containing 12 random nucleotides. TCRdb passed the 5' RACE reads through MiXCR, listing each CDR3 protein once. Altogether around 650,000 distinct CDR3 sequences are present, approximately 40% being singletons, with the ten largest covering roughly 30%. Study observations and caveats: Correlation between TCR beta diversity and naive T cell percentage was strong.

This clonotype appeared a few times. Its antigen is still unknown. The CDR3 runs to 14 residues. Germline V gene sequence: CDR1 MDHEN, CDR2 SYDVKM. The sequence was collected from a man aged 80 or over in good health. The V and J genes are TRBV28 and TRBJ2-5, with D perhaps given as TRBD1 or TRBD2 (5 bases each). The J call may be faulty, since TRBJ2-7 better matches the DNA end. What was sequenced was blood. This CDR3 reads CASSTRGPPGEQYF. The DNA of the CDR3 is TGTGCCAGCAGTACAAGGGGACCCCCAGGCGAGCAGTACTTC.